Shown below are 19 T cell receptor beta chains from a single sample sequenced in a study of T cell clonality in common variable immunodeficiency. Assay used: immunoSEQ multiplex PCR; TCRdb lists only in-frame clones, some missing. The specimen gives roughly 32,000 clones without singletons; the ten biggest hold 4.5%. Sequencing was done on a sample of peripheral blood mononuclear cells. These receptor sequences come from a person aged 18 to 70 in good health.

At least ten counts were recorded for this clone. Coverage ceases 3 residues before the CDR3 finishes, and the germline J gene fills in the end. The chain couples TRBV18 to TRBJ1-1; D possibly corresponds to TRBD1 (5 bases). Trimming took off 8 bases at V and 6 bases at J, with 10 bases between the two ends. There are 11 residues in the CDR3. The V gene's germline CDR1 is KGHSH and CDR2 LQKENI. The sequenced CDR3 bases are TGTGCCAGCCAAGGGGAGGCTGAA. Translated, it gives CASQGEAE. The CDR3 as a whole reads CASQGEAEAFF.

At least ten counts were recorded for this clone. The sequenced fragment ends 3 residues before the CDR3 boundary, so the rest is inferred from the germline J gene. The chain carries TRBV10-1 and TRBJ2-1; 8 bases match TRBD2. Per germline, CDR1 WNHNN and CDR2 SYGVQD (reference sequence). This CDR3 contains 16 residues. Trimming removed 3 bases from V and 3 bases from J; junction bases left unmatched: 7. CDR3 loop: CASSEALTSGYNEQFF. Partial CDR3 DNA: TGCGCCAGCAGTGAAGCCTTAACTAGCGGCTACAATGAG.

This clone was recorded a few times. The read ends 3 residues early relative to the CDR3; the germline J gene fills the gap. V gene TRBV20-1 combines with J gene TRBJ2-7; 9 bases are a match to TRBD1. The CDR3 has 14 residues. Losses at the gene ends were 3 bases for V and 3 bases for J; bases not matched to a gene: 6. Germline-derived CDR1 and CDR2 are DFQATT and SNEGSKA (reference sequence). The part of the CDR3 DNA that was read is TGCAGTGCTAGGCGGACAGGGGCCTACTACGAG. Protein sequence: CSARRTGAYYE. The full-length CDR3 reads as CSARRTGAYYEQYF.

This clone was found many times. Sequencing ends 3 residues short of the CDR3 end; the germline J gene provides the rest. The J gene is TRBJ2-1, the V gene TRBV20-1; 9 bases map to TRBD1. Germline V gives CDR1 DFQATT, CDR2 SNEGSKA (reference sequence). The CDR3 consists of 14 residues. Trimming took 5 bases from V and 9 from J; bases not matched to a gene: 11. This CDR3 is CSAETGGKQGEQFF. The CDR3 DNA, read in part, is TGCAGTGCTGAGACAGGGGGAAAACAGGGTGAG.

This clone has ten or more counts. The CDR3 is cut off 3 residues early in the read; its end comes from the germline J gene. The V and J genes are TRBV30 and TRBJ2-1; D is perhaps TRBD1 (5 bases). The germline gives CDR1 GTSNPN, CDR2 SVGIG (reference sequence). The CDR3 runs to 15 residues. V was trimmed by 0 bases and J by 0 bases, leaving 9 bases between them. Incomplete CDR3 DNA: TGTGCCTGGAGTGTGGGGCAGAGCTCCTACAATGAG. This sequence encodes CAWSVGQSSYNE. The full CDR3 reads CAWSVGQSSYNEQFF.

This clone was seen only a few times. The CDR3 extends 3 residues past the end of the read, so its final part is completed from the germline J gene. V is TRBV18 and J is TRBJ2-4; 9 nucleotides line up with TRBD1. The CDR3 covers 13 residues. CDR1 and CDR2 (germline): KGHSH, LQKENI. The sequenced part of the CDR3 DNA is TGTGCCAGCTGTACAGGGGGCGGCTATGGT. The encoded protein is CASCTGGGYG. The entire CDR3 protein reads CASCTGGGYGQYF.

This clone was observed a few times. Its ends do not fully match the called genes, so a read error is possible. The read falls 3 residues short of the CDR3 end, and the missing part is taken from the germline J gene. The rearrangement links TRBV5-8 to TRBJ1-5; 11 bases map to TRBD1. This CDR3 region has 14 residues. Germline CDR1 is SGHTS and CDR2 is YDEGEE. This CDR3 is CASTLGDRGAPQHF. The part of the CDR3 DNA that was read is TGTGCCAGCACCTTGGGGGACAGGGGGGCGCCC.

At least ten counts were recorded for this clone. Read data end 3 residues before the CDR3 end; the end is taken from the germline J gene. The chain couples TRBV14 to TRBJ1-2, with D maybe TRBD1 (5 bases). The CDR3 spans 13 residues. Germline values: CDR1 SGHDN, CDR2 FVKESK. The part of the CDR3 DNA that was read is TGTGCCAGCAGCCAGACCAGGGTGGAGGGC. It specifies CASSQTRVEG. From start to end, the CDR3 is CASSQTRVEGYTF. The variable domain in full, completed from reference TRBV14 and TRBJ1-2, reads EAGVTQFPSHSVIEKGQTVTLRCDPISGHDNLYWYRRVMGKEIKFLLHFVKESKQDESGMPNNRFLAERTGGTYSTLKVQPAELEDSGVYFCASSQTRVEGYTFGSGTRLTVV.

This clone came up many times. The CDR3 is cut off 3 residues early in the read; its end comes from the germline J gene. The genes are TRBV29-1 and TRBJ1-1; a weak D match, TRBD1 (5 bases). The germline gives CDR1 SQVTM, CDR2 ANQGSEA. There are 12 residues in the CDR3. V lost 6 bases and J lost 1, with 9 bases in between. The CDR3 loop reads CSVKQGNTEAFF. The covered CDR3 bases are TGCAGCGTCAAGCAGGGGAACACTGAA.

This clone was picked up many times. The read is 3 residues too short to cover the CDR3 end, so that end is filled in from the germline J gene. V gene TRBV20-1 combines with J gene TRBJ2-3; the match to TRBD1 covers 7 bases. CDR1 and CDR2 from the germline V gene are DFQATT and SNEGSKA (reference sequence). This CDR3 has 13 residues. The CDR3 bases that were read are TGCAGTGCTAGAGGGGACAGTAAACAGCCG. It specifies CSARGDSKQP. The whole CDR3 protein is CSARGDSKQPQYF.

Concerning this clone: The read is 3 residues too short to cover the CDR3 end, so that end is filled in from the germline J gene. V usage is TRBV7-9 and J usage is TRBJ2-3; 8 bases fit TRBD2. This CDR3 is 14 amino acids long. Germline V gene data show CDR1 as SEHNR and CDR2 as FQNEAQ (reference sequence). The sequenced part of the CDR3 DNA is TGTGCCAGCAGCTTCACTAGCGGTCAAGAGGCG. Its protein is CASSFTSGQEA. From start to end, the CDR3 is CASSFTSGQEAQYF.

In its sample, this clone was seen many times. CDR3 amino acids: CASSPPGQGSYEQYF. CDR3 bases read: TGTGCCAGCAGCCCCCCGGGACAGGGATCCTACGAG. The rearrangement uses TRBV11-2 and TRBJ2-7; 9 nucleotides line up with TRBD1. The read ends 3 residues before the CDR3 terminus; that terminus is restored from the germline J gene. V was pared by 5 bases and J by 1 base, with 6 bases of the junction left unmatched. Germline lookup yields CDR1 SGHAT and CDR2 FQNNGV. This CDR3 is 15 amino acids long.

By proportion, this clone is medium-sized. The read is 3 residues too short to cover the CDR3 end, so that end is filled in from the germline J gene. The V and J genes are TRBV20-1 and TRBJ1-2; a weak D match, TRBD1 (6 bases). The length of the CDR3 is 12 residues. V lost 4 bases to trimming and J lost 6 bases, with 12 bases between them. Germline V gene lookup returns CDR1 DFQATT and CDR2 SNEGSKA (reference sequence). CDR3 loop: CSATAGVNGYTF. Partial CDR3 DNA: TGCAGTGCTACGGCAGGGGTGAATGGC.

This clone was recorded many times. The sequence runs out 3 residues before the end of the CDR3; the remainder is reconstructed from the germline J gene. This chain joins TRBV20-1 and TRBJ2-3, with 13 bases identical to TRBD2. The J segment lost 6 bases and the V segment lost 6 bases, leaving 12 bases of the junction unmatched. This CDR3 has 16 amino acids. The germline V gene has CDR1 DFQATT and CDR2 SNEGSKA (reference sequence). The CDR3 loop reads CSAPDWTSGRMDTQYF. CDR3 DNA, as far as it was read: TGCAGTGCCCCGGACTGGACTAGCGGGAGAATGGATACG.

This clone occurred many times. Read sequence stops 3 residues before the CDR3 end, and the germline J gene provides the missing end. The chain is built from TRBV7-6 and TRBJ2-1, with TRBD2 matching over 11 bases. This CDR3 has 15 amino acids. Germline CDR1 is SGHVS and CDR2 is FNYEAQ. The V and J ends lost 5 bases and 3 bases, in that order; junction bases with no gene match: 3. This CDR3 reads CASSQGTSGYNEQFF. CDR3 DNA (partial): TGTGCCAGCAGCCAAGGGACTAGCGGCTACAATGAG.

This clone has a handful of counts. The CDR3 extends 3 residues past the end of the read, so its final part is completed from the germline J gene. The chain uses TRBV19 and TRBJ1-6; D is perhaps TRBD1 (5 bases). This CDR3 region has 14 residues. With 7 bases removed from V and 11 bases from J, the gap between germline ends came to 18 bases. From germline, CDR1 is LNHDA and CDR2 SQIVND (reference sequence). This CDR3 is CASTSDNQEAPLHF. CDR3 DNA (partial): TGTGCCAGTACCTCGGACAACCAAGAGGCACCC.

This clone has just a few counts. This CDR3 is CASRGLNTGELFF. The sequenced CDR3 bases are TGTGCCAGCAGGGGACTTAACACCGGGGAG. The chain couples TRBV2 to TRBJ2-2; possible D gene TRBD2, 6 bases. The missing CDR3 end, 3 residues past where the read stops, is filled in from the germline J gene. This CDR3 is built from 13 residues. Trimming removed 6 bases from V and 2 bases from J, with 7 bases in between. Germline lookup yields CDR1 SNHLY and CDR2 FYNNEI.

This clone was counted ten times or more. The CDR3 goes on 3 residues after the read ends, and that part is filled in from the germline J gene. V usage is TRBV5-1 and J usage is TRBJ2-3; D perhaps matches TRBD1 (6 bases). Looked up from germline, CDR1 is SGHRS and CDR2 is YFSETQ. This CDR3 is 16 amino acids long. V lost 1 base and J 8 bases, leaving 20 bases between the germline ends. CDR3 DNA (partial): TGCGCCAGCAGCTTGTCAGGGGACCTAGCTGTAGCTACG. Residues: CASSLSGDLAVAT. From start to end, the CDR3 is CASSLSGDLAVATQYF. Full variable domain (remainder filled in from reference TRBV5-1 and TRBJ2-3): KAGVTQTPRYLIKTRGQQVTLSCSPISGHRSVSWYQQTPGQGLQFLFEYFSETQRNKGNFPGRFSGRQFSNSRSEMNVSTLELGDSALYLCASSLSGDLAVATQYFGPGTRLTVL.

Incomplete CDR3 DNA: TGTGCCAGCAGCGCCCCAGGACTAGTGTACAATGAC. This encodes CASSAPGLVYND. The full CDR3 is CASSAPGLVYNDYTF. The rearrangement joins TRBV7-9 to TRBJ1-2; D unclear. The read terminates 3 residues ahead of where the CDR3 ends, so the germline J gene completes it. Per the germline V gene, CDR1 is SEHNR and CDR2 is FQNEAQ (reference sequence). The CDR3 contains 15 residues.